These 16 T cell receptor beta chains share one sample of origin, sequenced in a study of technical replicates of blood from a few donors. The data were produced by immunoSEQ multiplex PCR, yet TCRdb's version contains in-frame clones alone and is incomplete. The table shows over 10,000 clones, with approximately 79% occurring only once. Input material: PBMCs. Receptors were obtained from a human donor in good health.

This chain links TRBV6-7 with TRBJ1-2, with D possibly TRBD1 on 5 matching bases. Being an ORF, TRBV6-7 has a function that is uncertain. Trimming stripped 4 bases from V and 4 bases from J, with 13 bases between. The CDR3 spans 14 residues. Here the CDR3 reads CASSLAGVVYGYTF. For the CDR3, the DNA is TGTGCCAGCAGTTTAGCGGGGGTTGTCTATGGCTACACCTTC.

The V gene is TRBV5-1, the J gene TRBJ1-5; 9 nucleotides match TRBD1. V dropped 4 bases and J dropped 5; count of bases not matched to a gene: 10. This CDR3 is built from 16 residues. Germline CDR1 and CDR2: SGHRS and YFSETQ. For the CDR3, the DNA is TGCGCCAGCAGCCCGGGACAGGGTGTCGGTTATCAGCCCCAGCATTTT. This gives the protein CASSPGQGVGYQPQHF. Looking up the rest from reference TRBV5-1 and TRBJ1-5 gives the full variable domain: KAGVTQTPRYLIKTRGQQVTLSCSPISGHRSVSWYQQTPGQGLQFLFEYFSETQRNKGNFPGRFSGRQFSNSRSEMNVSTLELGDSALYLCASSPGQGVGYQPQHFGDGTRLSIL.

This clone came up a few times. The chain combines TRBV6-5 with TRBJ1-1; 7 bases align to TRBD1. The CDR3 spans 14 residues. CDR1 is MNHEY and CDR2 is SVGAGI in the germline V gene. J lost 4 bases, V lost 2 bases, and 4 bases had no gene match. CDR3 loop: CASSYDRDFTEAFF. The CDR3 nucleotides read TGTGCCAGCAGTTACGACAGGGATTTCACTGAAGCTTTCTTT.

Concerning this clone itself: Sequence at one end of the junction differs from germline and may be a read error. The rearrangement joins TRBV18 to TRBJ1-1; 8 positions agree with TRBD1. Per the germline V gene, CDR1 is KGHSH and CDR2 is LQKENI. The CDR3 has 13 amino acids. The CDR3 nucleotides read TGTGCCAGCTCACCCACGGGACAGGACCTCGATGACTTT. As protein: CASSPTGQDLDDF.

The J gene is TRBJ2-7, the V gene TRBV7-3; 11 bases fit TRBD2. CDR1 is SGHTA and CDR2 is FQGTGA in the germline V gene. Losses at the gene ends were 5 bases for V and 2 bases for J; bases not matched to a gene: 5. This CDR3 comprises 15 residues. CDR3 DNA sequence: TGTGCCAGCAGCCCGACTAGCGGGGCCACCTACGAGCAGTACTTC. Translating gives CASSPTSGATYEQYF.

The chain is built from TRBV4-1 and TRBJ2-1; 9 positions agree with TRBD2. This CDR3 region has 17 residues. J was trimmed by 8 bases and V by 0 bases; bases with no gene match: 11. Germline assignment: CDR1 MGHRA and CDR2 YSYEKL. CDR3 sequence (DNA): TGCGCCAGCAGCCAAGAAGGCGGGAGGGCCCTCGGCGATGAGCAGTTCTTC. Its translation is CASSQEGGRALGDEQFF.

By share of the sample, this clone is medium-sized. This chain connects TRBV11-2 to TRBJ2-2; 8 bases are a match to TRBD1. The CDR3 is made up of 15 amino acids. With V trimmed by 5 bases and J by 7 bases, 9 bases remained unmatched. Looked up from germline, CDR1 is SGHAT and CDR2 is FQNNGV. The CDR3: CASSVSTGDNGELFF. The CDR3 nucleotides read TGTGCCAGCAGCGTCTCGACAGGGGACAACGGGGAGCTGTTTTTT.

The chain uses TRBV6-5 and TRBJ2-7; 8 bases match TRBD1. V lost 1 base and J lost 7; bases outside the gene matches: 12. Per germline, CDR1 MNHEY and CDR2 SVGAGI. CDR3 length equals 16 residues. CDR3 nucleotides: TGTGCCAGCAGTTACTTTGACCAAGGGACAGGAGAGGAGCAGTACTTC. This gives the protein CASSYFDQGTGEEQYF.

The V call is TRBV5-1, the J call TRBJ1-1, with 8 bases matching TRBD1. V lost 0 bases, J lost 6 bases, and 7 bases stayed unmatched. Germline V gene sequence: CDR1 SGHRS, CDR2 YFSETQ. The CDR3 sequence is 15 residues long. CDR3 coding DNA: TGCGCCAGCAGCTTGGGCTTATCAGGGGGCCCTGAAGCTTTCTTT. Translation: CASSLGLSGGPEAFF.

This clone was seen only a few times. The gene calls are TRBV15 and TRBJ1-5; tentatively, D is TRBD1 (6 bases). Germline V gene sequence: CDR1 LNHNV, CDR2 YYDKDF (reference sequence). The CDR3 is 14 amino acids. Trimming took 0 bases from V and 11 from J, leaving 14 bases between them. This CDR3 is CATSRDRGGRAQHF. For the CDR3, the DNA is TGTGCCACCAGCAGAGATAGGGGGGGCCGAGCCCAGCATTTT.

The genes are TRBV18 and TRBJ2-3, with 9 nucleotides matching TRBD2. Germline V CDR1 and CDR2: KGHSH, LQKENI. V lost 0 bases and J lost 4; bases outside the gene matches: 2. This CDR3 is built from 15 residues. The CDR3 sequence: CASSPPLAGADTQYF. The DNA of the CDR3 is TGTGCCAGCTCACCACCTTTAGCGGGAGCAGATACGCAGTATTTT.

The sample holds a few counts of this clone. V usage is TRBV4-1 and J usage is TRBJ2-7; TRBD2 aligns across 12 bases. The CDR3 covers 15 residues. Germline V gene lookup returns CDR1 MGHRA and CDR2 YSYEKL. Losses at the gene ends were 3 bases for V and 1 base for J; bases not matched to a gene: 1. CDR3 bases: TGCGCCAGCAGCCATCTAGCGGGAGGGTCCTACGAGCAGTACTTC. This sequence encodes CASSHLAGGSYEQYF.

This rearrangement joins TRBV19 to TRBJ2-1, with a tentative D call TRBD1 (6 bases). Germline lookup yields CDR1 LNHDA and CDR2 SQIVND (reference sequence). This CDR3 is built from 12 residues. Deletions cut 5 bases from V and 14 bases from J, with 16 bases between. The CDR3 protein is CASSLQGWGKFF. The DNA of the CDR3 is TGTGCCAGTAGTTTACAGGGATGGGGCAAGTTCTTC.

The rearrangement links TRBV19 to TRBJ2-7; a possible D gene is TRBD2 (6 bases). CDR3 size: 15 residues. Between the trimmed V and J ends, which lost 3 bases and 4 bases, there was a span of 16 bases. Germline V gene sequence: CDR1 LNHDA, CDR2 SQIVND (reference sequence). CDR3 sequence: CASSMESGVGYEQYF. The CDR3 nucleotides read TGTGCCAGTAGTATGGAGTCGGGAGTGGGGTACGAGCAGTACTTC.

This clone was seen more than once but under ten times. The V and J genes are TRBV10-1 and TRBJ2-7; TRBD1 matches 7 bases. The V gene's germline CDR1 is WNHNN and CDR2 SYGVQD (reference sequence). The CDR3 consists of 15 residues. V was clipped by 0 bases and J by 7 bases; unmatched bases: 9. The DNA for the CDR3 is TGCGCCAGCAGTGAGTCGGGGCCGCCAGGGGGAGAGCAGTACTTC. Translation: CASSESGPPGGEQYF.

The V call is TRBV27, the J call TRBJ2-1; 10 bases match TRBD1. The germline gives CDR1 MNHEY, CDR2 SMNVEV (reference sequence). V dropped 3 bases and J dropped 4; count of bases not matched to a gene: 9. CDR3 length: 17 amino acids. CDR3 DNA: TGTGCCAGCAGTTTCCCACGGGACAGGGGCCGGTACAATGAGCAGTTCTTC. Protein: CASSFPRDRGRYNEQFF.